Shown below are 26 T cell receptor beta chains from a single sample sequenced in a study of cytomegalovirus exposure and HLA in healthy donors. A multiplex PCR was run with 60 Vbeta primers and 13 Jbeta primers. Sequencing used immunoSEQ multiplex PCR; TCRdb keeps in-frame clones, though not all of them. The top ten hold around 1.6% of the sample, which has around 150,000 clones, approximately 60% seen once. The sequenced sample was PBMCs. These receptor sequences come from a human donor in good health.

The chain employs TRBV27 and TRBJ2-7; D possibly corresponds to TRBD2 (6 bases). Germline lookup yields CDR1 MNHEY and CDR2 SMNVEV (reference sequence). V lost 2 bases to trimming and J lost 2 bases, with 7 bases between them. This CDR3 comprises 13 residues. CDR3 sequence: CASSLRRAYEQYF. CDR3 in DNA: TGTGCCAGCAGTTTACGGAGGGCCTACGAGCAGTACTTC.

The V and J genes are TRBV11-2 and TRBJ2-7; D perhaps matches TRBD1 (5 bases). Germline CDR1 reads SGHAT; CDR2 reads FQNNGV. The V end lost 3 bases, the J end lost 6 bases, and 9 bases lay between the germline ends. The CDR3 has 12 residues. The CDR3 region is CASSFEGVEQYF. The CDR3 DNA reads as TGTGCCAGCAGCTTCGAAGGGGTCGAGCAGTACTTC.

The V and J genes are TRBV18 and TRBJ2-7; a possible D gene is TRBD2 (6 bases). Germline loops: CDR1 KGHSH, CDR2 LQKENI. The length of the CDR3 is 15 residues. With 1 base removed from V and 0 bases from J, the gap between germline ends came to 10 bases. CDR3 sequence reads: CASSPRGEDSYEQYF. CDR3 in DNA: TGTGCCAGCTCACCACGGGGGGAAGACTCCTACGAGCAGTACTTC.

The chain employs TRBV10-3 and TRBJ2-3; 8 nucleotides align to TRBD2. The length of the CDR3 is 21 residues. Germline trimming cut 4 bases from V and 3 bases from J; bases unmatched to any gene: 24. The germline V gene has CDR1 ENHRY and CDR2 SYGVKD. The CDR3 nucleotides are TGTGCCATCAGTGTCGGTCCGGGGGCGCGAGCGGGAGCGCTTTGGACAGATACGCAGTATTTT. Its translation is CAISVGPGARAGALWTDTQYF.

CDR3 DNA sequence: TGCGCCAGCAGCCCGCAGGGAACCGAGCAGTACTTC. Translating gives CASSPQGTEQYF. The chain carries TRBV5-1 and TRBJ2-7; maybe TRBD1 (5 bases). Germline lookup yields CDR1 SGHRS and CDR2 YFSETQ. The length of the CDR3 is 12 residues. The V end was cut by 4 bases, the J end by 6 bases, with 11 bases between. The variable domain in full, completed from reference TRBV5-1 and TRBJ2-7, reads KAGVTQTPRYLIKTRGQQVTLSCSPISGHRSVSWYQQTPGQGLQFLFEYFSETQRNKGNFPGRFSGRQFSNSRSEMNVSTLELGDSALYLCASSPQGTEQYFGPGTRLTVT.

V and J are TRBV7-8 and TRBJ2-5, with TRBD2 identical over 13 bases. V was pared by 4 bases and J by 4 bases, with 6 bases of the junction left unmatched. Germline CDR1 SGHVS, CDR2 FQNEAQ. This CDR3 has 16 residues. The CDR3 region has the DNA TGTGCCAGCAGCTCACGGACTAGCGGGAGATCAGAGACCCAGTACTTC. This encodes CASSSRTSGRSETQYF.

V is TRBV10-2 and J is TRBJ2-1; 9 bases fit TRBD1. Trimming cost V 5 bases and J 6 bases; bases outside gene matches: 5. Germline CDR1 and CDR2: WSHSY and SAAADI. CDR3 length equals 14 residues. The CDR3 protein is CASSRTGEGNEQFF. In nucleotides, the CDR3 is TGCGCCAGCAGTCGGACAGGGGAAGGCAATGAGCAGTTCTTC.

As for this clone: A read error may produce the germline difference seen at one junction end. This chain uses TRBV10-2 with TRBJ2-1, with D tentatively TRBD1 (6 bases). Germline values: CDR1 WSHSY, CDR2 SAAADI. The CDR3 consists of 16 residues. In DNA form, the CDR3 reads TGCGCCAGCATTGAGACACTGGGGGCGGCATACAATGAGCAGTTCTTC. It codes for CASIETLGAAYNEQFF.

The V call is TRBV6-5, the J call TRBJ2-3; D possibly corresponds to TRBD2 (6 bases). The CDR3 totals 16 residues. V was trimmed by 0 bases and J by 0 bases, leaving 10 bases between them. Germline CDR1 and CDR2: MNHEY and SVGAGI. The CDR3 nucleotides read TGTGCCAGCAGTTACTCTGGGGCGGGAAGCACAGATACGCAGTATTTT. It codes for CASSYSGAGSTDTQYF.

This clone was seen a handful of times. The chain combines TRBV9 with TRBJ2-3, with D perhaps TRBD2 (6 bases). Per the germline V gene, CDR1 is SGDLS and CDR2 is YYNGEE. The CDR3 has 15 residues. The V end lost 0 bases, the J end lost 2 bases, and 10 bases lay between the germline ends. CDR3 nucleotide sequence: TGTGCCAGCAGCGTAGTCGGCGGGATCACAGATACGCAGTATTTT. Its translation: CASSVVGGITDTQYF.

This clone was picked up a small number of times. The rearrangement links TRBV6-1 to TRBJ2-3, with 9 bases fitting TRBD2. CDR1 is MNHNS and CDR2 is SASEGT in the germline V gene. The V segment lost 0 bases and the J segment 4 bases; nucleotides outside the gene matches: 2. The CDR3 consists of 15 residues. This chain's CDR3 is CASSEASGSPDTQYF. CDR3 in DNA: TGTGCCAGCAGTGAAGCTAGCGGGAGCCCAGATACGCAGTATTTT.

The rearrangement links TRBV11-1 to TRBJ1-4, with D possibly being TRBD1 (5 bases). This CDR3 contains 14 residues. Germline V CDR1 and CDR2: SGHAT, FQDESV (reference sequence). The V end was cut by 5 bases, the J end by 5 bases, with 12 bases between. The chain's CDR3 is CASSPDMANEKLFF. CDR3 bases: TGTGCCAGCAGCCCGGACATGGCGAATGAAAAACTGTTTTTT.

The chain employs TRBV5-5 and TRBJ2-7; a weak D match, TRBD2 (5 bases). Trimming left V 0 bases short and J 3 bases short, with 13 bases between. The CDR3 covers 15 residues. Looked up from germline, CDR1 is SGHKS and CDR2 is YYEKEE (reference sequence). Here the CDR3 reads CASSLVLAQIYEQYF. CDR3 nucleotides: TGTGCCAGCAGCTTGGTTTTAGCGCAGATCTACGAGCAGTACTTC.

The CDR3 nucleotides are TGTGCCAGCTCACCGTCCGGACAGGATGGTGGCTACACCTTC. Translated, it gives CASSPSGQDGGYTF. The chain links TRBV18 to TRBJ1-2, with 7 bases fitting TRBD1. The germline CDR1 and CDR2 sequences are KGHSH and LQKENI. This CDR3 is built from 14 residues. V trimming: 3 bases; J trimming: 7 bases; junction bases outside the gene matches: 8.

This clone was counted between two and nine times. The rearrangement uses TRBV9 and TRBJ2-7; 9 nucleotides match TRBD2. V was pared by 4 bases and J by 2 bases, with 7 bases of the junction left unmatched. The CDR3 contains 15 residues. Germline V gene sequence: CDR1 SGDLS, CDR2 YYNGEE. The CDR3 sequence is CASSPEGGRAYEQYF. DNA for the CDR3: TGTGCCAGCAGCCCAGAAGGCGGGAGGGCCTACGAGCAGTACTTC.

The genes are TRBV18 and TRBJ2-7; D is perhaps TRBD1 (5 bases). V was pared by 5 bases and J by 5 bases, with 16 bases between. Germline CDR1 KGHSH, CDR2 LQKENI. CDR3 size: 14 residues. This CDR3 reads CASSAIVGVDEQYF. CDR3 nucleotide sequence: TGTGCCAGCTCAGCAATCGTAGGGGTAGACGAGCAGTACTTC. Together with reference TRBV18 and TRBJ2-7, the CDR3 gives the full variable domain: NAGVMQNPRHLVRRRGQEARLRCSPMKGHSHVYWYRQLPEEGLKFMVYLQKENIIDESGMPKERFSAEFPKEGPSILRIQQVVRGDSAAYFCASSAIVGVDEQYFGPGTRLTVT.

This chain links TRBV28 with TRBJ2-7; 9 bases align to TRBD1. The CDR3 runs to 15 residues. V was pared by 5 bases and J by 0 bases, with 5 bases of the junction left unmatched. Germline values: CDR1 MDHEN, CDR2 SYDVKM. For the CDR3, the DNA is TGTGCCAGCAGTGGGGACAGGGTCGACTCCTACGAGCAGTACTTC. Protein sequence: CASSGDRVDSYEQYF. Variable domain in full (rest from reference TRBV28 and TRBJ2-7): DVKVTQSSRYLVKRTGEKVFLECVQDMDHENMFWYRQDPGLGLRLIYFSYDVKMKEKGDIPEGYSVSREKKERFSLILESASTNQTSMYLCASSGDRVDSYEQYFGPGTRLTVT.

The chain combines TRBV5-5 with TRBJ2-3; weak D call: TRBD1 (6 bases). Per germline, CDR1 SGHKS and CDR2 YYEKEE (reference sequence). CDR3 size: 15 residues. Trimming shortened V by 4 bases and J by 6 bases, and 18 bases separated the two germline ends. CDR3 in amino acids: CASSQQGPTMDTQYF. CDR3 nucleotide sequence: TGTGCCAGCAGCCAACAGGGACCAACGATGGATACGCAGTATTTT. Filled out from reference TRBV5-5 and TRBJ2-3, the complete variable domain reads DAGVTQSPTHLIKTRGQQVTLRCSPISGHKSVSWYQQVLGQGPQFIFQYYEKEERGRGNFPDRFSARQFPNYSSELNVNALLLGDSALYLCASSQQGPTMDTQYFGPGTRLTVL.

This clone was seen once. At one end the junction does not follow the germline gene, possibly because of a read error. The chain employs TRBV5-6 and TRBJ2-1; 9 nucleotides line up with TRBD1. Per the germline V gene, CDR1 is SGHDT and CDR2 is YYEEEE. The CDR3 is made up of 14 amino acids. CDR3 sequence: CASRGTGSYNEQLF. The DNA for the CDR3 is TGTGCCAGCAGGGGGACAGGGAGTTACAATGAGCAGCTCTTC. The complete variable domain, with remaining parts taken from reference TRBV5-6 and TRBJ2-1, reads DAGVTQSPTHLIKTRGQQVTLRCSPKSGHDTVSWYQQALGQGPQFIFQYYEEEERQRGNFPDRFSGHQFPNYSSELNVNALLLGDSALYLCASRGTGSYNEQLFGPGTRLTVL.

The CDR3 region has the DNA TGTGCCATCAGAGGGACAGACCCCTCTGGGGCCAACGTCCTGACTTTC. It translates to CAIRGTDPSGANVLTF. The chain employs TRBV10-3 and TRBJ2-6, with 7 nucleotides matching TRBD1. Germline-derived CDR1 and CDR2 are ENHRY and SYGVKD. The J segment lost 0 bases and the V segment lost 6 bases, leaving 5 bases of the junction unmatched. CDR3 length: 16 residues.

This clone was observed a handful of times. The V and J genes are TRBV6-5 and TRBJ2-7, with a possible D match to TRBD2 (7 bases). The CDR3 extends over 15 amino acids. Trimming pared 7 bases from V and 7 bases from J, leaving 23 bases between. The germline V gene has CDR1 MNHEY and CDR2 SVGAGI. CDR3 coding DNA: TGTGCCAGCAAGACCGTGGGGGGGCGGTGGGGGGAGCAGTACTTC. This codes for CASKTVGGRWGEQYF.

The chain has TRBV7-3 and TRBJ2-2; 8 nucleotides match TRBD1. The trim removed 4 bases at V and 5 bases at J, leaving 3 bases unmatched. In germline, CDR1 is SGHTA, CDR2 FQGTGA. The length of the CDR3 is 14 residues. CDR3 DNA: TGTGCCAGCAGCTCGGACAGGGCGACCGGGGAGCTGTTTTTT. Its protein is CASSSDRATGELFF.

This rearrangement joins TRBV27 to TRBJ1-2, with TRBD1 matching 11 bases. Trimming took 6 bases from V and 8 from J; bases not matched to a gene: 26. Germline CDR1 reads MNHEY; CDR2 reads SMNVEV (reference sequence). The CDR3 is 20 amino acids. The CDR3 is CASRPILPRLGQGARPGYTF. CDR3 sequence (DNA): TGTGCCAGCAGGCCCATACTCCCCAGACTTGGACAGGGGGCGCGTCCCGGCTACACCTTC.

Only one count was recorded for this clone. This CDR3 reads CASSKAGTGGAYEQYF. For the CDR3, the DNA is TGTGCCAGCAGCAAAGCAGGGACAGGGGGGGCCTACGAGCAGTACTTC. V usage is TRBV21-1 and J usage is TRBJ2-7; the DNA was not used to check the table's D call, TRBD1. TRBV21-1 is a listed pseudogene. CDR3 length equals 16 residues.

The chain has TRBV27 and TRBJ2-5, with D perhaps TRBD2 (5 bases). Matching the DNA end better, TRBJ2-7 makes the J call doubtful. The CDR3 contains 13 residues. In germline, CDR1 is MNHEY, CDR2 SMNVEV (reference sequence). CDR3: CASAYGDPYEQYF. The CDR3 DNA reads TGTGCCAGCGCGTACGGGGATCCCTACGAGCAGTACTTC.

This chain connects TRBV19 to TRBJ1-1, with D maybe TRBD1 (6 bases). Trimming cost V 6 bases and J 8 bases, with 19 bases left between them. The CDR3 has 14 amino acids. Germline lookup yields CDR1 LNHDA and CDR2 SQIVND (reference sequence). CDR3 sequence reads: CASRKPGQSIEAFF. The CDR3 region has the DNA TGTGCCAGTAGGAAACCGGGACAATCTATCGAAGCTTTCTTT.